What follows are 5 T cell receptor beta chains derived from one specimen sequenced in a study of CD8 T cells in Susac syndrome. RNA amounts of 0.5 to 1 ug underwent reverse transcription with random hexamers. TCRdb reprocessed the immunoSEQ multiplex PCR reads via MiXCR and lists one record per CDR3 protein. This repertoire shows roughly 80,000 distinct CDR3 sequences, roughly 94% found once; its top ten account for about 0.5%. Source material: CD8+ T cells from PBMCs. Receptors were obtained from a human donor with Susac syndrome.

The chain uses TRBV7-2 and TRBJ2-1; 9 positions match TRBD1. The CDR3 length is 13 residues. CDR1 and CDR2 (germline): SGHTA, FQGNSA. Trimming cost V 2 bases and J 8 bases; bases outside gene matches: 1. CDR3 loop: CASSLRDRDEQFF. The CDR3 DNA sequence: TGTGCCAGCAGCTTACGGGACAGGGATGAGCAGTTCTTC.

This chain joins TRBV6-4 and TRBJ2-2; possible D gene TRBD2, 5 bases. Looked up from germline, CDR1 is MRHNA and CDR2 is SNTAGT. CDR3 length: 14 residues. V was cut by 3 bases and J by 6 bases, with 11 bases left in between. The CDR3, as DNA: TGTGCCAGCAGTGAATTCGAGGAGGCCGGGGAGCTGTTTTTT. It is translated as CASSEFEEAGELFF.

The genes are TRBV4-1 and TRBJ1-5, with 7 bases identical to TRBD1. Trimming took 1 base from V and 7 from J; bases not matched to a gene: 7. CDR1 is MGHRA, CDR2 YSYEKL, per germline. The CDR3 has 15 amino acids. The DNA of the CDR3 is TGCGCCAGCAGCCAAGTCCAGGGGGGTAAGCAGCCCCAGCATTTT. This codes for CASSQVQGGKQPQHF.

The gene calls are TRBV25-1 and TRBJ2-5, with D hard to call. The CDR3 covers 12 residues. Germline values: CDR1 MGHDK, CDR2 SYGVNS. V was shortened by 4 bases and J by 5 bases, with 8 bases between the two germline ends. In DNA, the CDR3 is TGTGCCAGCAGTGTATATGGGGAGACCCAGTACTTC. This sequence encodes CASSVYGETQYF.

The gene calls are TRBV28 and TRBJ2-3, with 7 bases matching TRBD1. Germline V gene lookup returns CDR1 MDHEN and CDR2 SYDVKM. The J segment lost 5 bases and the V segment lost 6 bases, leaving 8 bases of the junction unmatched. The CDR3 has 14 amino acids. For the CDR3, the DNA is TGTGCCAGCAGCCTGACAGGGACGATAGATACGCAGTATTTT. It yields the protein CASSLTGTIDTQYF. Full variable domain (remainder filled in from reference TRBV28 and TRBJ2-3): DVKVTQSSRYLVKRTGEKVFLECVQDMDHENMFWYRQDPGLGLRLIYFSYDVKMKEKGDIPEGYSVSREKKERFSLILESASTNQTSMYLCASSLTGTIDTQYFGPGTRLTVL.